Listed below are T cell receptor beta chains from one sample, sequenced in a study of neurological immune-mediated disorders. MiXCR was run by TCRdb on the 5' RACE reads, yielding one entry per CDR3 protein. This sample has under 30,000 distinct CDR3 sequences; roughly 12% occur once, and the top ten carry around 16%. Sequenced material: PBMCs. The source is a woman in her forties with HTLV-1-associated myelopathy (HAM/TSP). CDR3s include the opening cysteine and the closing phenylalanine or tryptophan.

v_gene: TRBV3-1; CDR3aa: CASSQAGTIQETQYF
v_gene: TRBV20-1; CDR3aa: CSAPQRGNNEQFF
v_gene: TRBV5-6; CDR3aa: CASSLFVSETQYF
v_gene: TRBV7-7; CDR3aa: CASSRTAGGPSAGELFF
v_gene: TRBV7-2; CDR3aa: CASSRGQYQETQYF
v_gene: TRBV7-3; CDR3aa: CASSSRGTGELFF
v_gene: TRBV5-5; CDR3aa: CASSLAADREAFF
v_gene: TRBV7-2; CDR3aa: CASSLARRDTQYF
v_gene: TRBV20-1; CDR3aa: CSATTSGGLDTQYF
v_gene: TRBV20-1; CDR3aa: CSARAPAGVSEQFF
v_gene: TRBV5-1; CDR3aa: CASSPGRGPDTQYF
v_gene: TRBV5-1; CDR3aa: CASSQGRYSSGANVLTF
v_gene: TRBV5-1; CDR3aa: CASSLEWNQPQHF
v_gene: TRBV11-2; CDR3aa: CASSLGADYGNEQFF
v_gene: TRBV10-2; CDR3aa: CASREGRGGPDTQYF
v_gene: TRBV20-1; CDR3aa: CSARVNSNRGYEQYF
v_gene: TRBV29-1; CDR3aa: CSVERQGNTEAFF
v_gene: TRBV10-3; CDR3aa: CAISGRQGARGHTEAFF
v_gene: TRBV20-1; CDR3aa: CSADPWLEADTQYF